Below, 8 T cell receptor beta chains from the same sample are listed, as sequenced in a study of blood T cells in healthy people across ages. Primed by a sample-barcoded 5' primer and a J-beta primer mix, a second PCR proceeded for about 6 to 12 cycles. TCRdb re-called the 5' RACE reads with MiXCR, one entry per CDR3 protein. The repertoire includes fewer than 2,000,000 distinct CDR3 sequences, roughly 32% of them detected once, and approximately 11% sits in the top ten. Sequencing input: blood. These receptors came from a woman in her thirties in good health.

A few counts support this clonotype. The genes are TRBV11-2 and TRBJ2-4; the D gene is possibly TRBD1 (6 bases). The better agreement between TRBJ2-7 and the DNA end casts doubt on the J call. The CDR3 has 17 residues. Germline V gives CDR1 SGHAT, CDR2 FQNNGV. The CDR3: CASSLIASRTALYEQYF. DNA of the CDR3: TGTGCCAGCAGCTTAATCGCCTCCCGGACAGCCCTATACGAGCAGTACTTC.

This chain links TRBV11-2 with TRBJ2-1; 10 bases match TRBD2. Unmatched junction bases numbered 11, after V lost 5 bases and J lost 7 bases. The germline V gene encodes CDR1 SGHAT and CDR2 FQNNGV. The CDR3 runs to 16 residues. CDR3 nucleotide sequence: TGTGCCAGCAGCGCCTTAGCTAGCGGGAGCATAAATGAGCAGTTCTTC. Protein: CASSALASGSINEQFF. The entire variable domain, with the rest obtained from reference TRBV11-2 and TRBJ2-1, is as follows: EAGVAQSPRYKIIEKRQSVAFWCNPISGHATLYWYQQILGQGPKLLIQFQNNGVVDDSQLPKDRFSAERLKGVDSTLKIQPAKLEDSAVYLCASSALASGSINEQFFGPGTRLTVL.

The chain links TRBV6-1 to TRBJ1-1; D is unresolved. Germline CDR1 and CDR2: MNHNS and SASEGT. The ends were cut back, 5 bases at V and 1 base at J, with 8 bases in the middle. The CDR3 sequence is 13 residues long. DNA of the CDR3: TGTGCCAGCAGTAAACTGTCGAACACTGAAGCTTTCTTT. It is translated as CASSKLSNTEAFF.

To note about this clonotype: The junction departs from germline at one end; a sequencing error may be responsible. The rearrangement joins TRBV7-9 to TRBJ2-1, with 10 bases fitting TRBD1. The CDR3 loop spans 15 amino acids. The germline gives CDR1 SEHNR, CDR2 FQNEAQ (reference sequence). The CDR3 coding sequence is TGTGCCGGCAGCTCGGGACAGGGGATTTTCAATGAGCAGTTCTTC. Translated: CAGSSGQGIFNEQFF.

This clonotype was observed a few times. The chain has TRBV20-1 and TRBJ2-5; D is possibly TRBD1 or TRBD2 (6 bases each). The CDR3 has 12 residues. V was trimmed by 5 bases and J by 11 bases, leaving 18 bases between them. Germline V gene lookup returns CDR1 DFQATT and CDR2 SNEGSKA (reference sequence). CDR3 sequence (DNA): TGCAGTGCTGGCCTCAGGAGGGGGGAGCAGTACTTC. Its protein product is CSAGLRRGEQYF.

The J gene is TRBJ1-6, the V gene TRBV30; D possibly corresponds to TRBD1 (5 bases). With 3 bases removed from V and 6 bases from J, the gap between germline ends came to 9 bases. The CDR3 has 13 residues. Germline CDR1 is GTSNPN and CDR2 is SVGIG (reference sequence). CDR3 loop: CAWRTELNSPLHF. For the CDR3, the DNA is TGTGCCTGGAGGACAGAACTTAATTCACCCCTCCACTTT.

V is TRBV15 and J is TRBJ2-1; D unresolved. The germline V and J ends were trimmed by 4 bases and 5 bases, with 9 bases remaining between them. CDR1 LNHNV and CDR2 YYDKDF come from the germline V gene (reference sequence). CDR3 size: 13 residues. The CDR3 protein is CATSNTPNNEQFF. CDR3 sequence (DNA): TGTGCCACCAGCAACACCCCCAACAATGAGCAGTTCTTC.

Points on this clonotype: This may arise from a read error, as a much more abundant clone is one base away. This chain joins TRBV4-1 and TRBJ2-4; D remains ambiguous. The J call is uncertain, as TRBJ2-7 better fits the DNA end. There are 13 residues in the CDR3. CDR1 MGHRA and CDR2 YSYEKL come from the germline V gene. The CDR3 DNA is TGCGCCGGCAGCCAAGATTTAGGGTACGAGCAGTACTTC. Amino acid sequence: CAGSQDLGYEQYF.